Below, one T cell receptor beta chain is given with its context. CDR3 length: 14 amino acids. In germline, CDR1 is SSHAT, CDR2 FNYEAQ (reference sequence). The ends lost 5 bases at V and 6 bases at J; junction bases unmatched: 6. This sample was included in a study of OX40 agonist ivuxolimab in advanced cancers. Turning to the study itself: A mean age of roughly 66 years, range about 20 to 79, was recorded, and 70% to 85% were male.

Sequenced by immunoSEQ multiplex PCR; TCRdb stores in-frame clones only, minus some. The sample has fewer than 50,000 clones, over 75% seen once. This chain connects TRBV7-7 to TRBJ2-1; 8 bases align to TRBD2. The sequences come from CD4+ or CD8+ T cells sorted from blood, collected in a trial of the OX40 agonist ivuxolimab. The sequence was collected from an adult with an advanced solid tumor such as melanoma, head and neck, liver or kidney cancer. The CDR3: CASSQIAGSNEQFF. Written as DNA, the CDR3 is TGTGCCAGCAGCCAGATAGCGGGGAGCAATGAGCAGTTCTTC. Full variable domain (rest looked up from reference TRBV7-7 and TRBJ2-1): GAGVSQSPRYKVTKRGQDVTLRCDPISSHATLYWYQQALGQGPEFLTYFNYEAQPDKSGLPSDRFSAERPEGSISTLTIQRTEQRDSAMYRCASSQIAGSNEQFFGPGTRLTVL.